Presented here are 3 T cell receptor beta chains from one specimen sequenced in a study of T cells in Graves' hyperthyroidism and ophthalmopathy. Amplification of TCR beta CDR3 regions was performed using RNA transcripts as template. Using the HTBI primer set, a first-round RT-PCR was run on the TCR CDR3. TCRdb re-called the multiplex PCR reads through MiXCR, storing one row per CDR3 protein. The data contain hundreds of thousands of distinct CDR3 sequences, about 45% of them singletons. The sample comprised peripheral blood or thyroid tissue (not recorded which). All receptors come from a young woman with Graves' hyperthyroidism.

Details on this clonotype: The junction and the germline gene differ at one end; a read error may be behind it. The DNA for the CDR3 is TGTGCCAGCAGTTTTCAGGGAACCGTTGGCTACACCTTC. Translating gives CASSFQGTVGYTF. The chain carries TRBV10-3 and TRBJ1-2; TRBD1 is a possible D gene (5 bases). Germline loops: CDR1 ENHRY, CDR2 SYGVKD. The CDR3 has 13 residues.

This clonotype appeared many times. The rearrangement joins TRBV6-1 to TRBJ1-1; no definite D call. The CDR3 loop spans 13 amino acids. Germline V CDR1 and CDR2: MNHNS, SASEGT. V lost 7 bases and J 1 base, leaving 10 bases between the germline ends. Here the CDR3 reads CASITDSNTEAFF. The CDR3 nucleotides are TGTGCCAGCATTACCGATTCGAACACTGAAGCTTTCTTT.

With respect to this clonotype: A much bigger clone sits one base away, suggesting this may be a read error. CDR3 protein: CASITMGWTEAFF. The CDR3 region has the DNA TGTGCCAGCATCACCATGGGATGGACTGAAGCTTTCTTT. The rearrangement uses TRBV7-9 and TRBJ1-1; unclear D gene. Germline V gives CDR1 SEHNR, CDR2 FQNEAQ (reference sequence). The CDR3 totals 13 residues. Trimming removed 7 bases at V and 5 bases at J, with 14 bases between.